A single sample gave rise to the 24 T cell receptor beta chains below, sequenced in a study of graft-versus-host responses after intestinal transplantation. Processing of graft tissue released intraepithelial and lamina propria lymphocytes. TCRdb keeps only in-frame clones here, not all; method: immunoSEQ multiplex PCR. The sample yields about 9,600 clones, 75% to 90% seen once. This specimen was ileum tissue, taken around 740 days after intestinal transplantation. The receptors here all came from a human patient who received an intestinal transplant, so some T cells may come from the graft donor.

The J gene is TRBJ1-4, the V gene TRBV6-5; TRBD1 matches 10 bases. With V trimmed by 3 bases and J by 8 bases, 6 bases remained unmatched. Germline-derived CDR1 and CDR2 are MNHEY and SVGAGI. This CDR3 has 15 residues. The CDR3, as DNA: TGTGCCAGCAGTTATTCCGGGACAGGGGAAGAAAAACTGTTTTTT. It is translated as CASSYSGTGEEKLFF.

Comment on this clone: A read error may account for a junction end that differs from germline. CDR3 protein: CASSLTGGTSGSISDTQYF. DNA of the CDR3: TGTGCCAGCAGCCTAACGGGAGGGACTAGCGGGAGTATATCAGATACGCAGTATTTT. This chain connects TRBV7-3 to TRBJ2-3; 14 positions agree with TRBD2. The CDR3 length is 19 residues. Germline-derived CDR1 and CDR2 are SGHTA and FQGTGA. The full variable domain, completed using reference TRBV7-3 and TRBJ2-3, is GAGVSQTPSNKVTEKGKYVELRCDPISGHTALYWYRQSLGQGPEFLIYFQGTGAADDSGLPNDRFFAVRPEGSVSTLKIQRTERGDSAVYLCASSLTGGTSGSISDTQYFGPGTRLTVL.

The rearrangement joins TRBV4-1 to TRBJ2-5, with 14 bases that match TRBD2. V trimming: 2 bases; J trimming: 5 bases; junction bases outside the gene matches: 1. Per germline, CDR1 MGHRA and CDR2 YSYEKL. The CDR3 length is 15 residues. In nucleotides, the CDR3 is TGCGCCAGCAGCCAAAGGACTAGCGGGGGGGAGACCCAGTACTTC. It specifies CASSQRTSGGETQYF.

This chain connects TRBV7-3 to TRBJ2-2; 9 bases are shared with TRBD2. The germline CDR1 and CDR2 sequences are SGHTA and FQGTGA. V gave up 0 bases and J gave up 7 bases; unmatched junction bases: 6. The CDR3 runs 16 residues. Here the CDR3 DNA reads TGTGCCAGCAGCTTAACTCCTAGCGGGACCGACGGGGAGCTGTTTTTT. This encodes CASSLTPSGTDGELFF.

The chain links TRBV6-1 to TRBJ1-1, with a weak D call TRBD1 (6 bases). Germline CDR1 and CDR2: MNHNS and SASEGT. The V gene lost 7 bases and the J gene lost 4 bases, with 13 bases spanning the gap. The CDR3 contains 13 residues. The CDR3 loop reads CASNDRRGTEAFF. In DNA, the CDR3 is TGTGCCAGCAACGACAGGAGGGGCACTGAAGCTTTCTTT.

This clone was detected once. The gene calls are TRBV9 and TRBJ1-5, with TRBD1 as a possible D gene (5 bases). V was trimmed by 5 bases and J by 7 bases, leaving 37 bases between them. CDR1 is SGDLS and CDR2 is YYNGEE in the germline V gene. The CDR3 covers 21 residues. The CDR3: CASRPLRQGSSWLVSAQPQHF. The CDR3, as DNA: TGTGCCAGCAGACCCTTGCGGCAGGGCTCGAGTTGGTTGGTCTCGGCGCAGCCCCAGCATTTT.

As DNA, the CDR3 is TGTGCCAGCAGATCTAGCTTCTATCTAGGGGAGACCCAGTACTTC. This translates into CASRSSFYLGETQYF. The rearrangement uses TRBV6-5 and TRBJ2-5, with D possibly being TRBD2 (5 bases). Germline V gene lookup returns CDR1 MNHEY and CDR2 SVGAGI. Deletions cut 6 bases from V and 5 bases from J, with 19 bases between. This CDR3 region has 15 residues.

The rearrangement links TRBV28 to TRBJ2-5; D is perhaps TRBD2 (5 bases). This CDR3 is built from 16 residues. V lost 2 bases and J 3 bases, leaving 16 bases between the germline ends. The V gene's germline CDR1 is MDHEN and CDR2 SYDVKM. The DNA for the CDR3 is TGTGCCAGCAGTTTAAGAGGGCTAAGAACTGAAGAGACCCAGTACTTC. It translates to CASSLRGLRTEETQYF.

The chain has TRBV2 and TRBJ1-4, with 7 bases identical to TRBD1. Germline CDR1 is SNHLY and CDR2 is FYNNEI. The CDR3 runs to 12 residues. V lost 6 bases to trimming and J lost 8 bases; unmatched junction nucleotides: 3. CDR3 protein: CASRTGNEKLFF. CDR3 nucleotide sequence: TGTGCCAGCAGGACAGGGAACGAAAAACTGTTTTTT.

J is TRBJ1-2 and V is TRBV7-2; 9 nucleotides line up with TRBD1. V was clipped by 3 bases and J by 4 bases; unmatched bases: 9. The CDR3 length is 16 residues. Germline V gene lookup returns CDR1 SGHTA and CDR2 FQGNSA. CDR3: CASSLVTGGPRYGYTF. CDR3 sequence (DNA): TGTGCCAGCAGCTTGGTAACAGGGGGCCCTCGCTATGGCTACACCTTC.

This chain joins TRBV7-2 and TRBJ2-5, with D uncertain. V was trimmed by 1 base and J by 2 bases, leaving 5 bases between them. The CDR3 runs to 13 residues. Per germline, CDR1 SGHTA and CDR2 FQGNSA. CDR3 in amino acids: CASSLGGQETQYF. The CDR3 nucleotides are TGTGCCAGCAGCTTAGGAGGACAAGAGACCCAGTACTTC.

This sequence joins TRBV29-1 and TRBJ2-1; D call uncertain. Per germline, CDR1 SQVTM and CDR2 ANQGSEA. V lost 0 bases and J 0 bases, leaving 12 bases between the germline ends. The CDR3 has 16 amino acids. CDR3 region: CSVEEEASSSYNEQFF. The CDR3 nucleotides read TGCAGCGTTGAAGAGGAAGCGAGCAGCTCCTACAATGAGCAGTTCTTC.

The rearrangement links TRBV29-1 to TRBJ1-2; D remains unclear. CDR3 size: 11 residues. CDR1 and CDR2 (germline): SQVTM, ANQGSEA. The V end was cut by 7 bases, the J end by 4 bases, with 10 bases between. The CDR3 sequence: CSAVWGYGYTF. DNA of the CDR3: TGCAGCGCTGTTTGGGGCTATGGCTACACCTTC.

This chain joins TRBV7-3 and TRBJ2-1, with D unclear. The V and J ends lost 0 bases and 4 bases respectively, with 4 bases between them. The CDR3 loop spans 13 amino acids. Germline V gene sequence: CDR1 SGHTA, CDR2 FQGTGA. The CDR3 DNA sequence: TGTGCCAGCAGCTTAACGGGATACAATGAGCAGTTCTTC. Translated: CASSLTGYNEQFF.

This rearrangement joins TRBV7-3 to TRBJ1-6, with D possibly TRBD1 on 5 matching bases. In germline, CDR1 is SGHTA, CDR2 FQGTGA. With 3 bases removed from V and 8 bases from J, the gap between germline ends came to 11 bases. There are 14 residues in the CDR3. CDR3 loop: CASSFQAGYSPLHF. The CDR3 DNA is TGTGCCAGCAGCTTCCAGGCAGGGTATTCACCCCTCCACTTT.

The CDR3 DNA is TGTGCCAGCAGTTACGGGGGGACTTGGGCCGGGGAGCTGTTTTTT. Protein sequence: CASSYGGTWAGELFF. This rearrangement joins TRBV6-5 to TRBJ2-2; the D gene is possibly TRBD2 (6 bases). The ends were cut back, 2 bases at V and 6 bases at J, with 13 bases in the middle. Germline CDR1 and CDR2: MNHEY and SVGAGI. The CDR3 runs to 15 residues.

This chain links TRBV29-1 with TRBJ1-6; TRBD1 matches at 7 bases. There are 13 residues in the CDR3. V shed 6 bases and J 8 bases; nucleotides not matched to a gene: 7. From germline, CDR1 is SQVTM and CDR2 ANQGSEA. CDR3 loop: CSVQTGLDSPLHF. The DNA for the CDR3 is TGCAGCGTGCAGACAGGGCTCGATTCACCCCTCCACTTT. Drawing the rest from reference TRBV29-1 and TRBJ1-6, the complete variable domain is SAVISQKPSRDICQRGTSLTIQCQVDSQVTMMFWYRQQPGQSLTLIATANQGSEATYESGFVIDKFPISRPNLTFSTLTVSNMSPEDSSIYLCSVQTGLDSPLHFGNGTRLTVT.

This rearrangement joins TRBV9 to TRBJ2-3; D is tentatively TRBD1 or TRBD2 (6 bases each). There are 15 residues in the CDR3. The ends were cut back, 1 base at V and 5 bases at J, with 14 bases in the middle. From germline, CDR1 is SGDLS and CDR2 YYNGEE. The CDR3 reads CASSVSGALLDTQYF. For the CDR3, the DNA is TGTGCCAGCAGCGTATCGGGGGCCCTATTAGATACGCAGTATTTT.

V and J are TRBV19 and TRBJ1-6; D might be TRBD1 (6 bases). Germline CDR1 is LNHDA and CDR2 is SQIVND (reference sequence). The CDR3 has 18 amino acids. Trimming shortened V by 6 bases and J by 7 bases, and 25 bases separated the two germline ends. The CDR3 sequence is CASRPRGGGRSWNSPLHF. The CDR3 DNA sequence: TGTGCCAGTAGACCGCGCGGGGGGGGCCGTTCCTGGAATTCACCCCTCCACTTT.

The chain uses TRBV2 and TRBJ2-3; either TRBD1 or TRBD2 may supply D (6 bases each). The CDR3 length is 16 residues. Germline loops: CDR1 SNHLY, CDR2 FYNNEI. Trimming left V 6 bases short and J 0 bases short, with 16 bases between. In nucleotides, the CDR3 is TGTGCCAGCAGCCCGGGAGAGGGGGAAAGCACAGATACGCAGTATTTT. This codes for CASSPGEGESTDTQYF.

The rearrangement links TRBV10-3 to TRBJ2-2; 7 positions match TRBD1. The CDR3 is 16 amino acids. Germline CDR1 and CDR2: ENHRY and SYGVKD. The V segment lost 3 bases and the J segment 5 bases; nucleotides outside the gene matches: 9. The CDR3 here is CAISELTGVWTGELFF. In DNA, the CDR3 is TGTGCCATCAGTGAATTAACAGGGGTATGGACCGGGGAGCTGTTTTTT.

CDR3: CASSLAALAGGFSYEQYF. CDR3 sequence (DNA): TGCGCCAGCAGCTTGGCGGCACTAGCGGGAGGGTTCTCCTACGAGCAGTACTTC. The rearrangement links TRBV5-1 to TRBJ2-7, with 13 bases aligning to TRBD2. V was clipped by 0 bases and J by 0 bases; unmatched bases: 6. The CDR3 is 18 amino acids. CDR1 and CDR2 (germline): SGHRS, YFSETQ.

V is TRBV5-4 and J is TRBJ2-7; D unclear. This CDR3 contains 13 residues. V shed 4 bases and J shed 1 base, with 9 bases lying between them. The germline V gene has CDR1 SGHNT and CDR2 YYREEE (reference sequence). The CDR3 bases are TGTGCCAGCAGCCGGGCGATATCCTACGAGCAGTACTTC. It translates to CASSRAISYEQYF.

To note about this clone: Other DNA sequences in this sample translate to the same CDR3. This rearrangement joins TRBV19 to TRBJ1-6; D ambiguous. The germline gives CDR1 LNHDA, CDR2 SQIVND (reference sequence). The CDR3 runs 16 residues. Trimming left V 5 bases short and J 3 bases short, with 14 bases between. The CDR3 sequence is CASSESSSNYNSPLHF. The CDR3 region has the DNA TGTGCCAGTAGTGAATCGTCTTCAAACTATAATTCACCCCTCCACTTT.